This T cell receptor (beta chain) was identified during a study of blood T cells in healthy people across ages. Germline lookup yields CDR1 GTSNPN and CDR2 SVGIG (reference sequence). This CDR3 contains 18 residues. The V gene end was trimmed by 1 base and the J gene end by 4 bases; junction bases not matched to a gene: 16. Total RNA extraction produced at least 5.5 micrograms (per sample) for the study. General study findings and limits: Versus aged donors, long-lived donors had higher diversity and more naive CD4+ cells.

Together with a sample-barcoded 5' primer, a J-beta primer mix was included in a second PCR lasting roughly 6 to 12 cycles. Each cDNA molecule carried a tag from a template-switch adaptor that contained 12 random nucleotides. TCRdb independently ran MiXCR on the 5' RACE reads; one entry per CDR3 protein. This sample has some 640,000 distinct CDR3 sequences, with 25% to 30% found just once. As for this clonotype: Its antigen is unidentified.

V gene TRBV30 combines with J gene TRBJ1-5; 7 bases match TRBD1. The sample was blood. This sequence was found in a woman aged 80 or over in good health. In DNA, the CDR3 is TGTGCCTGGAGTGCCCAGAAAACATCAAAACAGGGGAATCAGCCCCAGCATTTT. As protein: CAWSAQKTSKQGNQPQHF.